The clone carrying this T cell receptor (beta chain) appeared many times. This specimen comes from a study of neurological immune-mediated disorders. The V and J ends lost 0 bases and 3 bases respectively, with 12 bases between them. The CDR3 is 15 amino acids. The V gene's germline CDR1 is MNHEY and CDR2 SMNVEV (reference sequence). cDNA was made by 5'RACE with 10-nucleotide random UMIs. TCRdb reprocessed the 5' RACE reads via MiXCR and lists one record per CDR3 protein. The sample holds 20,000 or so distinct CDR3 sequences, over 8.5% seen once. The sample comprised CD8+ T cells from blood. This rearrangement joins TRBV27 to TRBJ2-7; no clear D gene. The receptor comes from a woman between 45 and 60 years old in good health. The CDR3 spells CASSLSTGTRYEQYF. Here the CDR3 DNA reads TGTGCCAGCAGTTTATCTACCGGTACACGCTACGAGCAGTACTTC.